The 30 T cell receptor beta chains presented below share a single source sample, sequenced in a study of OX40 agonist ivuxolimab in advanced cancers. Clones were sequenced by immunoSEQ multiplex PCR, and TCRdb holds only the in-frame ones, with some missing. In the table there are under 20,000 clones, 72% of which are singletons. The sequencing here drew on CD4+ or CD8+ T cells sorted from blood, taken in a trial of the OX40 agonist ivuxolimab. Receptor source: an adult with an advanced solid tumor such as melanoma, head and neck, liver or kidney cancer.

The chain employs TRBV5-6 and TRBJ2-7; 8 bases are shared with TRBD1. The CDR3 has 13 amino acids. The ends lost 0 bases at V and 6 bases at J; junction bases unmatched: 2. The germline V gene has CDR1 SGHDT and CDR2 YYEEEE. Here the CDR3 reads CASSLGTGTEQYF. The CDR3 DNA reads TGTGCCAGCAGCTTGGGGACAGGGACCGAGCAGTACTTC.

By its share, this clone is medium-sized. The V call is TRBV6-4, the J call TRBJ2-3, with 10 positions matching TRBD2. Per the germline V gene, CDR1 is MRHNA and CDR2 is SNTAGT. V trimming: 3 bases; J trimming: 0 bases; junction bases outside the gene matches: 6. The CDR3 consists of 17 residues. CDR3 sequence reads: CASSEGIAGGSTDTQYF. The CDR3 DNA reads TGTGCCAGCAGTGAAGGGATAGCGGGGGGAAGCACAGATACGCAGTATTTT.

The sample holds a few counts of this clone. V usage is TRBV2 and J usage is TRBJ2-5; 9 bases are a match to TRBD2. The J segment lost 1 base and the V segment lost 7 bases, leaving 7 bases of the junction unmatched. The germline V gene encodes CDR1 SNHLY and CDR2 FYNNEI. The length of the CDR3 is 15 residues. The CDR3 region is CASNQASGAQETQYF. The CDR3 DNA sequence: TGTGCCAGCAACCAGGCTAGCGGGGCCCAAGAGACCCAGTACTTC.

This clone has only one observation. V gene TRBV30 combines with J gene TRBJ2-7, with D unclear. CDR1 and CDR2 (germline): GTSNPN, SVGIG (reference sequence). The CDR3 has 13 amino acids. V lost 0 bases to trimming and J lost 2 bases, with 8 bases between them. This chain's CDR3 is CAWSVGGPYEQYF. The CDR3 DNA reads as TGTGCCTGGAGTGTAGGCGGACCCTACGAGCAGTACTTC. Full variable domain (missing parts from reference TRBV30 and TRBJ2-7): SQTIHQWPATLVQPVGSPLSLECTVEGTSNPNLYWYRQAAGRGLQLLFYSVGIGQISSEVPQNLSASRPQDRQFILSSKKLLLSDSGFYLCAWSVGGPYEQYFGPGTRLTVT.

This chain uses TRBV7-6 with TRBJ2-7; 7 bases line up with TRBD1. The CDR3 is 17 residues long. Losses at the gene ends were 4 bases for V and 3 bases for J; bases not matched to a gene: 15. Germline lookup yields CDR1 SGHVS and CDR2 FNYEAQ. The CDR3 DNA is TGTGCCAGCAGCTCACAGACAGGGATGTCCCTAAGCTACGAGCAGTACTTC. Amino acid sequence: CASSSQTGMSLSYEQYF.

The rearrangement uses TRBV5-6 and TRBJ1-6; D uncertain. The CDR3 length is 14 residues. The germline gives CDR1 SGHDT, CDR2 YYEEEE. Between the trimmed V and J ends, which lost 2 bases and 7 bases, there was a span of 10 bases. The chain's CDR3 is CASSFSSGNSPLHF. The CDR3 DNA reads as TGTGCCAGCAGCTTCTCGTCCGGAAATTCACCCCTCCACTTT.

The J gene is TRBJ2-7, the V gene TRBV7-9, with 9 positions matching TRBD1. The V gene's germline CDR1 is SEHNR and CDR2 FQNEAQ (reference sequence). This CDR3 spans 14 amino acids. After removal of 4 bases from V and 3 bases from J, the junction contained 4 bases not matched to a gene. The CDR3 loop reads CASSSPDRGYEQYF. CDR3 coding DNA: TGTGCCAGCAGCTCGCCGGACAGGGGCTACGAGCAGTACTTC.

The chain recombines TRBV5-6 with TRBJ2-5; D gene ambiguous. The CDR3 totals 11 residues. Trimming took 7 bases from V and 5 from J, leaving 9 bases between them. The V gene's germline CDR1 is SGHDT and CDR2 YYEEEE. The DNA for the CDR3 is TGTGCCAGCTCCGCTCGGGAGACCCAGTACTTC. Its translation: CASSARETQYF.

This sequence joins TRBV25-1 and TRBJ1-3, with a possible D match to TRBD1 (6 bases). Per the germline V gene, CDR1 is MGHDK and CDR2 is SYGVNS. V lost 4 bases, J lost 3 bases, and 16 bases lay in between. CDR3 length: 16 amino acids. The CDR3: CASSAQGMIGGNTIYF. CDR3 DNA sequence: TGTGCCAGCAGTGCACAGGGTATGATCGGTGGAAACACCATATATTTT. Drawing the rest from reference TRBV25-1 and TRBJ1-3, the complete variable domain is EADIYQTPRYLVIGTGKKITLECSQTMGHDKMYWYQQDPGMELHLIHYSYGVNSTEKGDLSSESTVSRIRTEHFPLTLESARPSHTSQYLCASSAQGMIGGNTIYFGEGSWLTVV.

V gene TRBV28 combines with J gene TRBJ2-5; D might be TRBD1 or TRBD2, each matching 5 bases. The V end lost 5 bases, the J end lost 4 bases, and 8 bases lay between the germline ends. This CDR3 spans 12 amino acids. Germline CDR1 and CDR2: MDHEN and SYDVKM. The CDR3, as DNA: TGTGCCAGCAGTGGGGACCGAGAGACCCAGTACTTC. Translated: CASSGDRETQYF.

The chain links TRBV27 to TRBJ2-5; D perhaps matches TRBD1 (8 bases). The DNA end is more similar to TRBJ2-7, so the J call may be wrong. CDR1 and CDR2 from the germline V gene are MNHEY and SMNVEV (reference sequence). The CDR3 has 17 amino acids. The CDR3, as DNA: TGTGCCAGCAGTTTATCGTTTCCCGAGGACAGGGAGGGCGAGCAGTACTTC. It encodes CASSLSFPEDREGEQYF.

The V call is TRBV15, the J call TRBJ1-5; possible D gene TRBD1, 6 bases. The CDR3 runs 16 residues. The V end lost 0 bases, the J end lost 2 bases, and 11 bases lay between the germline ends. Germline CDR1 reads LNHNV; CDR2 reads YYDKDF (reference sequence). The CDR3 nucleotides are TGTGCCACCAGCAGAGACAGGGGATCGGGCAATCAGCCCCAGCATTTT. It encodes CATSRDRGSGNQPQHF.

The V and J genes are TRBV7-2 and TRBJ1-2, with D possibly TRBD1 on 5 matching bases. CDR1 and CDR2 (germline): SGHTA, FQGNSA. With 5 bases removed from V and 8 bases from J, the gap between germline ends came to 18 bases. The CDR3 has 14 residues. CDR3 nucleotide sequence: TGTGCCAGCAGCCCAATCGACAGAGTCCGAGGCTACACCTTC. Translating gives CASSPIDRVRGYTF.

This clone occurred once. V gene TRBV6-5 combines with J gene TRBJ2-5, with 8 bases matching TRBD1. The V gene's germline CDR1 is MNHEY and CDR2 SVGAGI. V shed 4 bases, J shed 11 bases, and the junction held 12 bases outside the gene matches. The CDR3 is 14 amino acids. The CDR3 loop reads CASSFDRGGWAQYF. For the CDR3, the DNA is TGTGCCAGCAGTTTTGACAGGGGTGGGTGGGCACAGTACTTC.

The CDR3 protein is CASSLGWGSQETQYF. CDR3 nucleotides: TGTGCCAGCAGCTTAGGGTGGGGGTCCCAAGAGACCCAGTACTTC. This chain joins TRBV7-2 and TRBJ2-5; D tentatively reads TRBD1 or TRBD2 (5 bases each). V was shortened by 1 base and J by 1 base, with 10 bases between the two germline ends. Germline assignment: CDR1 SGHTA and CDR2 FQGNSA. The CDR3 consists of 15 residues.

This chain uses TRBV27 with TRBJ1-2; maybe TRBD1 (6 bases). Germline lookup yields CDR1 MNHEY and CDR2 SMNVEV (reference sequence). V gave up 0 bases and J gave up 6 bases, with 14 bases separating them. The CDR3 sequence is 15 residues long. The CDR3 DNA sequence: TGTGCCAGCAGTTTATCGCACAGGGATGAACATGGCTACACCTTC. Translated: CASSLSHRDEHGYTF.

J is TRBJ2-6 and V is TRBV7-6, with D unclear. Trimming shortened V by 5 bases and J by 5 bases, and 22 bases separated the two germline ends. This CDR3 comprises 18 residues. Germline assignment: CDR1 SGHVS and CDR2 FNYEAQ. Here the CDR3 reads CASSTEKISQSRANVLTF. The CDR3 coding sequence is TGTGCCAGCAGCACAGAAAAAATCTCACAAAGTCGGGCCAACGTCCTGACTTTC.

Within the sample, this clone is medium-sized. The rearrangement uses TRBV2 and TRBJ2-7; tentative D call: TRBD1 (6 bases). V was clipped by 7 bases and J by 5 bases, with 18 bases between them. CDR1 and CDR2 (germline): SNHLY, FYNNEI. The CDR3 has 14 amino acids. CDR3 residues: CASTEEVGADEQYF. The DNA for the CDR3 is TGTGCCAGCACTGAGGAGGTGGGGGCAGACGAGCAGTACTTC.

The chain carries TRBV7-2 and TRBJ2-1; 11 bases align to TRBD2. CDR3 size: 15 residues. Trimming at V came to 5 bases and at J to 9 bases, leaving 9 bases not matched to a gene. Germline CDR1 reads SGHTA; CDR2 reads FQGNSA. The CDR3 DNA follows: TGTGCCAGCAGCCCAATAGCGGGGGGGCCGAGTGAGCAGTTCTTC. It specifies CASSPIAGGPSEQFF.

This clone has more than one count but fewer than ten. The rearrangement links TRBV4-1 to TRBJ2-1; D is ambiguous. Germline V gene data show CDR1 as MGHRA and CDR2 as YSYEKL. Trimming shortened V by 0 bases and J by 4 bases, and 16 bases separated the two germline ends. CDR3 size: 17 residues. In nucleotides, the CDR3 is TGCGCCAGCAGCCAAGATCGGAACTCCCCTTCGTACAATGAGCAGTTCTTC. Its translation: CASSQDRNSPSYNEQFF.

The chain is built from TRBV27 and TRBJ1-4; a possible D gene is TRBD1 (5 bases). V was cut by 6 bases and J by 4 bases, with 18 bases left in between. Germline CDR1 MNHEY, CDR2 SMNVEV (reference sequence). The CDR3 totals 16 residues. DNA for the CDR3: TGTGCCAGCAGACCCACCCCCAGGGCCGTTAATGAAAAACTGTTTTTT. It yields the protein CASRPTPRAVNEKLFF.

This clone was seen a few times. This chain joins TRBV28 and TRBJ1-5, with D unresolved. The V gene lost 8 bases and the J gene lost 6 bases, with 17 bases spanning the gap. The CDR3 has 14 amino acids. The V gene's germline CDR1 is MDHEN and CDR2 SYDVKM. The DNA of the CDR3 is TGTGCCAGCCGAGTGGCCTCTCTAGGTCAGCCCCAGCATTTT. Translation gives CASRVASLGQPQHF. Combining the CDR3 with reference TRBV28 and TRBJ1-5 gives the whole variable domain DVKVTQSSRYLVKRTGEKVFLECVQDMDHENMFWYRQDPGLGLRLIYFSYDVKMKEKGDIPEGYSVSREKKERFSLILESASTNQTSMYLCASRVASLGQPQHFGDGTRLSIL.

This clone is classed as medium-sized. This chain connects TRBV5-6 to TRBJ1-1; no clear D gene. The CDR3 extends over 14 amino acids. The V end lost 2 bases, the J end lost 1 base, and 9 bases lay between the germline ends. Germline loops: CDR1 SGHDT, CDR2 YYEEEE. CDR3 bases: TGTGCCAGCAGCTTATGGATGGAGAACACTGAAGCTTTCTTT. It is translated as CASSLWMENTEAFF.

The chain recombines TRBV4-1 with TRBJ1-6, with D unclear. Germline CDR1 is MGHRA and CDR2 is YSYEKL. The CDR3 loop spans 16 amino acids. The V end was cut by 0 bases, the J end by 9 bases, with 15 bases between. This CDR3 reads CASSQDRAVPVSPLHF. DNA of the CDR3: TGCGCCAGCAGCCAAGATCGCGCGGTACCGGTTTCACCCCTCCACTTT.

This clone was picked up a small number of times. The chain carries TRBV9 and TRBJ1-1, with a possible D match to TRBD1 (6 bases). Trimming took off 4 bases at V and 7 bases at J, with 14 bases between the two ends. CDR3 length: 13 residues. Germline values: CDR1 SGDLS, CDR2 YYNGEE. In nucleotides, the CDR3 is TGTGCCAGCAGCCTCAAGGGGGGAGATGAAGCTTTCTTT. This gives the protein CASSLKGGDEAFF. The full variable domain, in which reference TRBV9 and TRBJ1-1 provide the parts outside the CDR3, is DSGVTQTPKHLITATGQRVTLRCSPRSGDLSVYWYQQSLDQGLQFLIQYYNGEERAKGNILERFSAQQFPDLHSELNLSSLELGDSALYFCASSLKGGDEAFFGQGTRLTVV.

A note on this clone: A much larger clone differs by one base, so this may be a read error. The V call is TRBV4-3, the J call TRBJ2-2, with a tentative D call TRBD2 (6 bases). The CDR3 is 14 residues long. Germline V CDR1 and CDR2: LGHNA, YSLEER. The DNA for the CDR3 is TGCGCCAGCAGCCAAGAAAGGGCAACCGGGGGGCTGTTTTTT. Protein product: CASSQERATGGLFF.

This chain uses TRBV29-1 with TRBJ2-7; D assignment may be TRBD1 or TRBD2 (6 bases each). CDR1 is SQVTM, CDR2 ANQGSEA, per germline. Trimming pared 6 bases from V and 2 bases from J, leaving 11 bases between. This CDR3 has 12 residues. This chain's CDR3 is CSVEGGTYEQYF. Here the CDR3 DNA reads TGCAGCGTGGAGGGGGGTACCTACGAGCAGTACTTC.

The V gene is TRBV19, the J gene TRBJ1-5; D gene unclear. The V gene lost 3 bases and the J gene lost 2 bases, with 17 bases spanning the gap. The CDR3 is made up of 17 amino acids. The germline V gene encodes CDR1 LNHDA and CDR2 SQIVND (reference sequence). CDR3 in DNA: TGTGCCAGTAGTATTTTCACAGACGTAAGGGGCAATCAGCCCCAGCATTTT. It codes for CASSIFTDVRGNQPQHF. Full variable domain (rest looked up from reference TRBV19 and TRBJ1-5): DGGITQSPKYLFRKEGQNVTLSCEQNLNHDAMYWYRQDPGQGLRLIYYSQIVNDFQKGDIAEGYSVSREKKESFPLTVTSAQKNPTAFYLCASSIFTDVRGNQPQHFGDGTRLSIL.

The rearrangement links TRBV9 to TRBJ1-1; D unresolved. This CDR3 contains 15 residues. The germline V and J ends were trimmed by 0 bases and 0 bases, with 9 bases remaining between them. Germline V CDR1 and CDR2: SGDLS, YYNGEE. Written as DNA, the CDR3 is TGTGCCAGCAGCGTAGTTAGTGGTGTGAACACTGAAGCTTTCTTT. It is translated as CASSVVSGVNTEAFF.

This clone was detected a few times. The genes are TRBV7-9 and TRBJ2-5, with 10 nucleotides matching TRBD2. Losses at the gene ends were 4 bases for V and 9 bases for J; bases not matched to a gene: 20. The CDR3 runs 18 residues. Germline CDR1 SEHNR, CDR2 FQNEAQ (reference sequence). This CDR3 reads CASSSLRTASGGAGAQYF. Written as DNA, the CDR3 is TGTGCCAGCAGCTCCTTGAGGACGGCTAGCGGGGGAGCCGGGGCCCAGTACTTC.